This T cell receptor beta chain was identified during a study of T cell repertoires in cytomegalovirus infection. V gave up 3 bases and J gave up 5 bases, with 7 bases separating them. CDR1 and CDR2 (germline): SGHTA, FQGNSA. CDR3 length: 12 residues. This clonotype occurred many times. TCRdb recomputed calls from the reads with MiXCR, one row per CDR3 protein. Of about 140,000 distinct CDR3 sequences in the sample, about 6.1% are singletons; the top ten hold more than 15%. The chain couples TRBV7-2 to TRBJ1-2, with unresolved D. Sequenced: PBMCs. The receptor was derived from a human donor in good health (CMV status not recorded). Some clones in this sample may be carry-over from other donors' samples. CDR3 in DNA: TGTGCCAGCAGCTTCCCCCTATATGGCTACACCTTC. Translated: CASSFPLYGYTF. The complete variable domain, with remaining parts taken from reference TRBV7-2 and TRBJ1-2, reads GAGVSQSPSNKVTEKGKDVELRCDPISGHTALYWYRQSLGQGLEFLIYFQGNSAPDKSGLPSDRFSAERTGGSVSTLTIQRTQQEDSAVYLCASSFPLYGYTFGSGTRLTVV.